One sample yielded the 17 T cell receptor beta chains listed below, sequenced in a study of technical replicates of blood from several donors. Sequencing was performed with immunoSEQ multiplex PCR; in TCRdb, only in-frame clones are kept and a portion is missing. The data contain approximately 51,000 clones, approximately 92% of them singletons. Sequenced sample: PBMCs. Receptor source: a human donor in good health. Some clones in this sample may be carry-over from other donors' samples.

Worth noting for this clone: Additional DNA sequences in this sample encode the identical CDR3. The V and J genes are TRBV7-8 and TRBJ1-2; the match to TRBD1 covers 9 bases. The trim removed 1 base at V and 2 bases at J, leaving 2 bases unmatched. Germline V gives CDR1 SGHVS, CDR2 FQNEAQ. This CDR3 has 15 residues. The DNA for the CDR3 is TGTGCCAGCAGCTTAGGGACAGGGGCCAACTATGGCTACACCTTC. Translation: CASSLGTGANYGYTF.

V and J are TRBV5-1 and TRBJ1-2; 8 nucleotides align to TRBD1. Germline-derived CDR1 and CDR2 are SGHRS and YFSETQ. This CDR3 has 14 residues. Losses at the gene ends were 0 bases for V and 4 bases for J; bases not matched to a gene: 2. CDR3 coding DNA: TGCGCCAGCAGCTTGGAGGGGACAGGCTATGGCTACACCTTC. It translates to CASSLEGTGYGYTF. Full variable domain (rest looked up from reference TRBV5-1 and TRBJ1-2): KAGVTQTPRYLIKTRGQQVTLSCSPISGHRSVSWYQQTPGQGLQFLFEYFSETQRNKGNFPGRFSGRQFSNSRSEMNVSTLELGDSALYLCASSLEGTGYGYTFGSGTRLTVV.

The chain recombines TRBV6-4 with TRBJ2-3, with TRBD2 as a possible D gene (5 bases). The CDR3 has 14 amino acids. V shed 4 bases and J shed 5 bases, with 13 bases lying between them. Germline CDR1 reads MRHNA; CDR2 reads SNTAGT. The CDR3 protein is CASSAAESGDTQYF. The CDR3 DNA reads as TGTGCCAGCAGTGCAGCGGAGAGCGGAGATACGCAGTATTTT.

This chain uses TRBV6-5 with TRBJ1-1, with 10 bases that match TRBD1. Germline V gene sequence: CDR1 MNHEY, CDR2 SVGAGI. Trimming cost V 8 bases and J 4 bases; bases outside gene matches: 10. The CDR3 totals 15 residues. Here the CDR3 DNA reads TGTGCCAGCGGCGACCTTAGACAGGGGGCCACTGAAGCTTTCTTT. Its protein is CASGDLRQGATEAFF.

The chain has TRBV5-1 and TRBJ1-2; no clear D gene. The ends were cut back, 5 bases at V and 4 bases at J, with 15 bases in the middle. This CDR3 is 14 amino acids long. Germline V gene sequence: CDR1 SGHRS, CDR2 YFSETQ. The CDR3 DNA sequence: TGCGCCAGCAGTTCGGGTCAGATTTTCTATGGCTACACCTTC. Translating it yields CASSSGQIFYGYTF.

This sequence joins TRBV5-1 and TRBJ2-1, with TRBD1 matching over 8 bases. V gave up 4 bases and J gave up 0 bases; unmatched junction bases: 3. The CDR3 extends over 15 amino acids. Germline assignment: CDR1 SGHRS and CDR2 YFSETQ. The CDR3 DNA reads as TGCGCCAGCAGCGCAACAGGGGGCTCCTACAATGAGCAGTTCTTC. Its protein is CASSATGGSYNEQFF.

CDR3 amino acids: CASSLRSSYEQYF. CDR3 coding DNA: TGTGCCAGCAGCCTTAGAAGCTCCTACGAGCAGTACTTC. The genes are TRBV14 and TRBJ2-7, with D unresolved. With 4 bases removed from V and 0 bases from J, the gap between germline ends came to 7 bases. CDR3 length: 13 residues. CDR1 and CDR2 from the germline V gene are SGHDN and FVKESK.

The chain recombines TRBV27 with TRBJ2-7, with a tentative D call TRBD1 (6 bases). The CDR3 is 14 amino acids. CDR1 is MNHEY, CDR2 SMNVEV, per germline (reference sequence). V was clipped by 5 bases and J by 1 base, with 12 bases between them. The CDR3 DNA sequence: TGTGCCAGCAGTGTCGAACAGGGTTCCTACGAGCAGTACTTC. The encoded protein is CASSVEQGSYEQYF.

This sequence joins TRBV4-3 and TRBJ1-2; D ambiguous. The CDR3 spans 13 residues. Germline-derived CDR1 and CDR2 are LGHNA and YSLEER. V lost 0 bases and J lost 1, with 3 bases in between. CDR3 loop: CASSQDLNYGYTF. CDR3 nucleotide sequence: TGCGCCAGCAGCCAAGACCTTAACTATGGCTACACCTTC.

The V call is TRBV10-3, the J call TRBJ2-3; D not resolved. The CDR3 runs 17 residues. V was clipped by 0 bases and J by 4 bases, with 17 bases between them. Germline loops: CDR1 ENHRY, CDR2 SYGVKD. The CDR3 DNA sequence: TGTGCCATCAGTGAGTCGGCGCTAGTAAGTGGTCCAGATACGCAGTATTTT. Translating gives CAISESALVSGPDTQYF.

This clone was picked up a small number of times. J is TRBJ1-2 and V is TRBV15, with D perhaps matching TRBD1 (5 bases). CDR3 length equals 18 residues. Germline lookup yields CDR1 LNHNV and CDR2 YYDKDF (reference sequence). V lost 0 bases, J lost 2 bases, and 19 bases lay in between. CDR3 nucleotides: TGTGCCACCAGCAGAGATCAGCCAGGCGGAAGGGGAAACTATGGCTACACCTTC. Translated, it gives CATSRDQPGGRGNYGYTF. The entire variable domain, with the rest obtained from reference TRBV15 and TRBJ1-2, is as follows: DAMVIQNPRYQVTQFGKPVTLSCSQTLNHNVMYWYQQKSSQAPKLLFHYYDKDFNNEADTPDNFQSRRPNTSFCFLDIRSPGLGDTAMYLCATSRDQPGGRGNYGYTFGSGTRLTVV.

The chain carries TRBV19 and TRBJ2-7, with a tentative D call TRBD2 (5 bases). V lost 1 base to trimming and J lost 6 bases, with 16 bases between them. The CDR3 is 15 residues long. Germline assignment: CDR1 LNHDA and CDR2 SQIVND (reference sequence). This CDR3 is CASSIATGIEREQYF. The CDR3 nucleotides are TGTGCCAGTAGTATAGCAACCGGGATAGAGCGCGAGCAGTACTTC.

Only a few counts were recorded for this clone. This chain joins TRBV11-1 and TRBJ2-3; 7 bases agree with TRBD2. The trim removed 1 base at V and 1 base at J, leaving 5 bases unmatched. The CDR3 contains 16 residues. The germline gives CDR1 SGHAT, CDR2 FQDESV (reference sequence). CDR3 nucleotide sequence: TGTGCCAGCAGCTTAGGTCCTAGCGGTGGCACAGATACGCAGTATTTT. Protein product: CASSLGPSGGTDTQYF.

The rearrangement joins TRBV7-8 to TRBJ1-5; D is perhaps TRBD1 (6 bases). Germline CDR1 and CDR2: SGHVS and FQNEAQ. Trimming cost V 6 bases and J 6 bases, with 18 bases left between them. This CDR3 has 15 amino acids. The CDR3 nucleotides read TGTGCCAGCAGAGTAGATTTGGGGGCGGGTCAGCCCCAGCATTTT. It encodes CASRVDLGAGQPQHF. The full variable domain, rest sourced from reference TRBV7-8 and TRBJ1-5, is GAGVSQSPRYKVAKRGQDVALRCDPISGHVSLFWYQQALGQGPEFLTYFQNEAQLDKSGLPSDRFFAERPEGSVSTLKIQRTQQEDSAVYLCASRVDLGAGQPQHFGDGTRLSIL.

The rearrangement uses TRBV5-4 and TRBJ2-1, with TRBD1 matching 8 bases. The junction had 5 bases not matched to a gene; V was cut back by 3 bases and J by 0 bases. The CDR3 has 16 amino acids. CDR1 and CDR2 from the germline V gene are SGHNT and YYREEE (reference sequence). CDR3 coding DNA: TGTGCCAGCAGCTCAGGGGGCCCAAGCTCCTACAATGAGCAGTTCTTC. Protein: CASSSGGPSSYNEQFF.

CDR3 sequence reads: CASSPTGRGTEQFF. The CDR3 nucleotides are TGTGCCAGCTCACCAACTGGAAGGGGCACTGAGCAGTTCTTC. The genes are TRBV18 and TRBJ2-1; the D gene is possibly TRBD1 (5 bases). The germline V gene encodes CDR1 KGHSH and CDR2 LQKENI. V was shortened by 2 bases and J by 9 bases, with 14 bases between the two germline ends. The CDR3 totals 14 residues.

The V call is TRBV5-5, the J call TRBJ2-5, with a weak D call TRBD2 (5 bases). The germline V and J ends were trimmed by 0 bases and 7 bases, with 7 bases remaining between them. Germline values: CDR1 SGHKS, CDR2 YYEKEE (reference sequence). The CDR3 totals 12 residues. For the CDR3, the DNA is TGTGCCAGCAGCTTGGAGGAGGCGACCCAGTACTTC. Translated, it gives CASSLEEATQYF.